This T cell receptor (beta chain) stems from a study of T cells in Graves' hyperthyroidism and ophthalmopathy. Overall study context: The initial diagnosis was the point when peripheral blood was collected, ahead of any treatment.

Based on clinical symptoms, serum thyroxine and TRAb, thyroid ultrasound and orbital computed tomography, diagnoses were reached. Using around 10 ml of fresh peripheral blood, PBMCs were prepared. Germline CDR1 reads SGHTS; CDR2 reads YDEGEE. This CDR3 has 15 residues. V was clipped by 0 bases and J by 2 bases; unmatched bases: 4. Authors of the study amplified TCR beta CDR3 regions from RNA transcripts. TCR CDR3 regions were first amplified by RT-PCR with HTBI primers. TCRdb itself ran the multiplex PCR reads through MiXCR, one entry per CDR3 protein. The table has some 490,000 distinct CDR3 sequences, about 22% seen once.

This clonotype originated in a woman aged 70-85 years with Graves' ophthalmopathy. This chain connects TRBV5-8 to TRBJ2-5; 7 bases map to TRBD2. The sample taken for sequencing was blood. In DNA form, the CDR3 reads TGTGCCAGCAGCTTGGCTGGGAGGGGTCAAGAGACCCAGTACTTC. Its translation is CASSLAGRGQETQYF.